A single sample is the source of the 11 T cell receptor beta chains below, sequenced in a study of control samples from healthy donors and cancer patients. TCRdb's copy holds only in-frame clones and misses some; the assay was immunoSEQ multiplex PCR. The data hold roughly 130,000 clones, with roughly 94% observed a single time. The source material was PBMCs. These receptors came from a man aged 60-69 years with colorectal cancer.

CDR3 loop: CASNPLKGKPEKLFF. For the CDR3, the DNA is TGTGCCAGCAACCCCCTGAAGGGGAAGCCTGAAAAACTGTTTTTT. The chain is built from TRBV6-5 and TRBJ1-4, with D possibly TRBD1 on 5 matching bases. In germline, CDR1 is MNHEY, CDR2 SVGAGI. V lost 7 bases and J lost 7, with 19 bases in between. The CDR3 sequence is 15 residues long.

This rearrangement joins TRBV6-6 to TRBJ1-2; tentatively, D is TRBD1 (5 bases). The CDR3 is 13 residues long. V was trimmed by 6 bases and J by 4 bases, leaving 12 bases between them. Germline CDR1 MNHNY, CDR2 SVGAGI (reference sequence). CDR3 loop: CASSRDGPYGYTF. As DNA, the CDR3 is TGTGCCAGCAGCCGGGACGGACCCTATGGCTACACCTTC.

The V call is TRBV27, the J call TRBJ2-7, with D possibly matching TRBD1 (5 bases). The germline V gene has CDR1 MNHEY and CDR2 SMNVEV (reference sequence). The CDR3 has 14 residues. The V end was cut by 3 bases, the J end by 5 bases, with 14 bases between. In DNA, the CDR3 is TGTGCCAGCAGTTTGGGCAGGGAAAGCGACGAGCAGTACTTC. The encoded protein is CASSLGRESDEQYF.

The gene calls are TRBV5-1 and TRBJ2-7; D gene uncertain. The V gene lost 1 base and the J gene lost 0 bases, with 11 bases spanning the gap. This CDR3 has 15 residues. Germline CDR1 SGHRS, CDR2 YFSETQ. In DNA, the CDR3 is TGCGCCAGCAGCTTGACCGTCGGCAGCTCCTACGAGCAGTACTTC. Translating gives CASSLTVGSSYEQYF.

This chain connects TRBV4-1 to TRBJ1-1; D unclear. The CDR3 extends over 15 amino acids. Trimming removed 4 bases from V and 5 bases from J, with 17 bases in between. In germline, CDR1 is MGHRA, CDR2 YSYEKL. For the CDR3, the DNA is TGCGCCAGCAGCCGGTCCAACGCAGGATATACTGAAGCTTTCTTT. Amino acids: CASSRSNAGYTEAFF.

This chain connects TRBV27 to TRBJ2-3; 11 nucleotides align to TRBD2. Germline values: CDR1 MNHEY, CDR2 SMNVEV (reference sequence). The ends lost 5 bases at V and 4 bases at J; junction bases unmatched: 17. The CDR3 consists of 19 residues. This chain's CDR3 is CASSLQLAGEIGLPDTQYF. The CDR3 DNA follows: TGTGCCAGCAGTCTACAACTAGCGGGGGAAATTGGACTTCCAGATACGCAGTATTTT.

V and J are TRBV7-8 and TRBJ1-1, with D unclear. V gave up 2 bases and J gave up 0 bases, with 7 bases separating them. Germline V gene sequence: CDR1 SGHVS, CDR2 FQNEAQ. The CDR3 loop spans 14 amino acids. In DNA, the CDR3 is TGTGCCAGCAGCTTACAAGCGGTGAACACTGAAGCTTTCTTT. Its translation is CASSLQAVNTEAFF.

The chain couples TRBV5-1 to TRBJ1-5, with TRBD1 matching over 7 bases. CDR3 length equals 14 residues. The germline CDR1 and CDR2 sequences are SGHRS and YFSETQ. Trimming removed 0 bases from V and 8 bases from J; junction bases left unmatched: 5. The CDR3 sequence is CASSLEGGGEPQHF. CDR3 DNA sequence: TGCGCCAGCAGCTTGGAAGGGGGCGGAGAGCCCCAGCATTTT.

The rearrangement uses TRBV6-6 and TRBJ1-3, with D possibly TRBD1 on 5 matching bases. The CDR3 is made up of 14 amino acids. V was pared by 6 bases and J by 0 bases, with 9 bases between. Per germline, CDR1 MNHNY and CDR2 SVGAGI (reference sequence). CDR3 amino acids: CASSSGSSGNTIYF. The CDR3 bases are TGTGCCAGCAGCTCAGGGAGCTCTGGAAACACCATATATTTT.

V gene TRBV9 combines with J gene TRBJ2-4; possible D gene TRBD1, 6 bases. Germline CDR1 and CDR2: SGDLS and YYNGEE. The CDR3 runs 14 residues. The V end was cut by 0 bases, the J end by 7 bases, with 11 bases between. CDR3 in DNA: TGTGCCAGCAGCGTAGCCGGACAGCAGAACATTCAGTACTTC. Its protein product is CASSVAGQQNIQYF.

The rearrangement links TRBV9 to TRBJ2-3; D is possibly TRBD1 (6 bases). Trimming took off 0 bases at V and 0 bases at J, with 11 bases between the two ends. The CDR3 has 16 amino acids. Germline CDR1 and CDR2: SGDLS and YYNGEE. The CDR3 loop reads CASSVAGTKSTDTQYF. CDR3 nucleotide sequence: TGTGCCAGCAGCGTAGCCGGGACAAAAAGCACAGATACGCAGTATTTT.